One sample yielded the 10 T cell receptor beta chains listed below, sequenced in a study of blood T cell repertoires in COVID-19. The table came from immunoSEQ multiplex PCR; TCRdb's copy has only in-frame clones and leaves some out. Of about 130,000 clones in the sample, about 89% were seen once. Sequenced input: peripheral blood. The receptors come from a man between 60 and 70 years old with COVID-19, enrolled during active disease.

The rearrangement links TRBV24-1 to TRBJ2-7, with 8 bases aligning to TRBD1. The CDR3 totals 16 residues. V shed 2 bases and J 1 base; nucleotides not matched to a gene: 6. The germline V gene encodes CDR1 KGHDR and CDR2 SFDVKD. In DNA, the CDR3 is TGTGCCACCAGTGATTCCGGGACAGGTACGTCCTACGAGCAGTACTTC. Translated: CATSDSGTGTSYEQYF.

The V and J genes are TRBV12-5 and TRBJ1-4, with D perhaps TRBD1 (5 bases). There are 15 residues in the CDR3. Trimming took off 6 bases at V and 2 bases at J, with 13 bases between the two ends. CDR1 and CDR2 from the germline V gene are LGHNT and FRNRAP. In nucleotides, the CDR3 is TGTGCTAGTGGGGCCAGGGCCGGGACTAATGAAAAACTGTTTTTT. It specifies CASGARAGTNEKLFF.

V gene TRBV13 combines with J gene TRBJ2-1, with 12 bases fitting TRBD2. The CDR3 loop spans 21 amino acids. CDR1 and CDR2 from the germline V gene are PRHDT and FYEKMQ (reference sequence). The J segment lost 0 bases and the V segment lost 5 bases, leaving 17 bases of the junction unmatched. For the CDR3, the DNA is TGTGCCAGCAGCCATGACTCGGCTAGCGGGGGGGCCCCGAGCTCCTACAATGAGCAGTTCTTC. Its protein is CASSHDSASGGAPSSYNEQFF.

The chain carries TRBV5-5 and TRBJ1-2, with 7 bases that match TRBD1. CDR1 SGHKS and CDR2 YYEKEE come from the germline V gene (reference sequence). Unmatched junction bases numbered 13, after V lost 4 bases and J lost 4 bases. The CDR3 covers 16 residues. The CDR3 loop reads CASSPSGTVVGYGYTF. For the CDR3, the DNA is TGTGCCAGCAGCCCTAGCGGGACAGTGGTGGGCTATGGCTACACCTTC.

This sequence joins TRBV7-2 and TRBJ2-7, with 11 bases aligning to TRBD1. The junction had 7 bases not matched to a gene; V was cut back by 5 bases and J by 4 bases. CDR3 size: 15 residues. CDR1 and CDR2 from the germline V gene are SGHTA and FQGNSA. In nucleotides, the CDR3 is TGTGCCAGCAGCCAGGGACAGGGGGGATTATACGAGCAGTACTTC. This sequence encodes CASSQGQGGLYEQYF.

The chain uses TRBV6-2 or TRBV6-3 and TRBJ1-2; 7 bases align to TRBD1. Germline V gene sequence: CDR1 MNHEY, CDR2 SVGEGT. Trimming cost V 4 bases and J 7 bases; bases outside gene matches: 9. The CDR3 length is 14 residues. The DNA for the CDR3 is TGTGCCAGCAGTTCTCTGACAGGGTGGATTGGCTACACCTTC. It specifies CASSSLTGWIGYTF.

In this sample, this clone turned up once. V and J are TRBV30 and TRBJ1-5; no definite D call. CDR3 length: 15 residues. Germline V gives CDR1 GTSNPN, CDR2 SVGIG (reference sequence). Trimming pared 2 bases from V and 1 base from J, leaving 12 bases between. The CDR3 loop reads CAWSTPAGSNQPQHF. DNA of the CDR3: TGTGCCTGGAGTACACCGGCAGGCAGCAATCAGCCCCAGCATTTT.

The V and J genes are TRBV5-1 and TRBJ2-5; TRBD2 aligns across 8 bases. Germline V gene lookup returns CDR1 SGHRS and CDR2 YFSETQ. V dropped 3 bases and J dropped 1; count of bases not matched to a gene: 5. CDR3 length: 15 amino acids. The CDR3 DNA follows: TGCGCCAGCAGCTCAGGACTAGCAGCCCAAGAGACCCAGTACTTC. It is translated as CASSSGLAAQETQYF.

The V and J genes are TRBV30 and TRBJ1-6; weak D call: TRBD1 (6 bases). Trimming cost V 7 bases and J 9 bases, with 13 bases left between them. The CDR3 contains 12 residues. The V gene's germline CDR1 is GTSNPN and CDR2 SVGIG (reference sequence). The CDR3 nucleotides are TGTGCCTCCCACAGGGCTGGTTCACCCCTCCACTTT. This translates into CASHRAGSPLHF. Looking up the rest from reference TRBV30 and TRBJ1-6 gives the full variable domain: SQTIHQWPATLVQPVGSPLSLECTVEGTSNPNLYWYRQAAGRGLQLLFYSVGIGQISSEVPQNLSASRPQDRQFILSSKKLLLSDSGFYLCASHRAGSPLHFGNGTRLTVT.

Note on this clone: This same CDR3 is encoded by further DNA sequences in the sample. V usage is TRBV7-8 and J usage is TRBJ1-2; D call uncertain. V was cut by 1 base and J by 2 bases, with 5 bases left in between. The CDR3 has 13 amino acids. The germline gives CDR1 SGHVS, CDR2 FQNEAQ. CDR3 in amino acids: CASSLGGNYGYTF. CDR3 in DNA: TGTGCCAGCAGCTTAGGAGGAAACTATGGCTACACCTTC.